Below, one T cell receptor (beta chain) is given with its context. The data were taken from a study of blood T cell repertoires in COVID-19. Study-wide background: T cells, B-cell-depleted T cells, or PBMCs supplied cDNA or gDNA.

The authors' processing: Nucleated cell counts were estimated from reference gene primer amplification. Method: immunoSEQ multiplex PCR; TCRdb's copy keeps in-frame clones and lacks some. V, J and clone size reflect that table, while D and trimming were determined from the DNA. The table lists about 210,000 clones, 81% of them singletons. Participants were placed into cohorts based on the clinical history they reported. The CDR3 is 15 residues long. CDR1 and CDR2 from the germline V gene are SGHTA and FQGTGA. With V trimmed by 5 bases and J by 0 bases, 4 bases remained unmatched. This chain links TRBV7-3 with TRBJ2-3; 8 nucleotides align to TRBD2. This receptor was taken from a woman aged 50 to 60 with acute COVID-19. Sequences were obtained from PBMCs or T cells enriched from blood (not recorded which). The CDR3 spells CASSPTGGSTDTQYF. As DNA, the CDR3 is TGTGCCAGCAGCCCAACGGGAGGGAGCACAGATACGCAGTATTTT.